Presented here are 22 T cell receptor beta chains from one specimen sequenced in a study of T cell repertoires in cytomegalovirus infection. TCRdb recomputed calls from the reads with MiXCR, one row per CDR3 protein. The sample has about 68,000 distinct CDR3 sequences, about 23% seen once. No antigen has been assigned to these receptors. The specimen was PBMCs, sequenced either directly or after in vitro stimulation (not recorded which). The receptors here all came from a human donor in good health (CMV status not recorded). Some clones in this sample may be carry-over from other donors' samples.

This clonotype was counted a few times. This chain joins TRBV10-3 and TRBJ2-7; TRBD2 aligns across 8 bases. The ends lost 6 bases at V and 5 bases at J; junction bases unmatched: 6. Germline V CDR1 and CDR2: ENHRY, SYGVKD. This CDR3 has 13 amino acids. Here the CDR3 reads CAIRPGLENEQYV. The CDR3 DNA reads as TGTGCCATCAGGCCGGGACTAGAAAACGAGCAGTACGTC.

The rearrangement links TRBV5-5 to TRBJ2-1; 7 bases fit TRBD2. J lost 1 base, V lost 4 bases, and 2 bases had no gene match. In germline, CDR1 is SGHKS, CDR2 YYEKEE (reference sequence). This CDR3 comprises 14 residues. This CDR3 reads CASSHSGSYNEQFF. The DNA of the CDR3 is TGTGCCAGCAGCCATAGCGGGTCCTACAATGAGCAGTTCTTC.

The J gene is TRBJ2-1, the V gene TRBV20-1, with 12 bases identical to TRBD2. The V gene end was trimmed by 6 bases and the J gene end by 5 bases; junction bases not matched to a gene: 14. This CDR3 is 17 amino acids long. Germline lookup yields CDR1 DFQATT and CDR2 SNEGSKA (reference sequence). The CDR3 loop reads CSAEWTSGTWTDNEQFF. The CDR3 DNA reads as TGCAGTGCCGAATGGACTAGCGGGACCTGGACAGACAATGAGCAGTTCTTC.

This clonotype was found many times. The genes are TRBV7-2 and TRBJ2-3; 8 nucleotides agree with TRBD2. After removal of 6 bases from V and 2 bases from J, the junction contained 10 bases not matched to a gene. The germline CDR1 and CDR2 sequences are SGHTA and FQGNSA. The CDR3 spans 16 residues. The CDR3 coding sequence is TGTGCCAGCAGTTCGCCGGGGACTAGTGCCACAGATACGCAGTATTTT. Translated, it gives CASSSPGTSATDTQYF.

V is TRBV4-1 and J is TRBJ1-1, with 7 bases that match TRBD1. CDR1 and CDR2 from the germline V gene are MGHRA and YSYEKL. The V segment lost 0 bases and the J segment 8 bases; nucleotides outside the gene matches: 6. The CDR3 extends over 14 amino acids. The CDR3 loop is CASSQDRTGDEAFF. In DNA form, the CDR3 reads TGCGCCAGCAGCCAAGATAGGACAGGCGACGAAGCTTTCTTT.

This clonotype has just a few counts. The chain combines TRBV30 with TRBJ1-1, with D perhaps matching TRBD1 (5 bases). V was pared by 5 bases and J by 4 bases, with 8 bases between. CDR1 is GTSNPN and CDR2 is SVGIG in the germline V gene (reference sequence). This CDR3 has 11 amino acids. The CDR3 loop reads CAWGGGTEAFF. For the CDR3, the DNA is TGTGCCTGGGGCGGGGGCACTGAAGCTTTCTTT.

The V call is TRBV12-3 or TRBV12-4, the J call TRBJ1-4, with 7 bases aligning to TRBD1. Losses at the gene ends were 5 bases for V and 6 bases for J; bases not matched to a gene: 6. There are 14 residues in the CDR3. CDR3 coding DNA: TGTGCCAGCAGTAACGACAGGGAATATGAAAAACTGTTTTTT. Protein product: CASSNDREYEKLFF.

The V call is TRBV29-1, the J call TRBJ2-5, with TRBD2 identical over 12 bases. The CDR3 runs to 19 residues. Trimming removed 5 bases from V and 5 bases from J; junction bases left unmatched: 21. From germline, CDR1 is SQVTM and CDR2 ANQGSEA. The CDR3 DNA sequence: TGCAGCGTTCCTAAGGGGCCGTGGACTAGCGGGACCCCTGGGGAGACCCAGTACTTC. Amino acid sequence: CSVPKGPWTSGTPGETQYF.

This clonotype has a handful of counts. V and J are TRBV7-2 and TRBJ1-6, with TRBD1 as a possible D gene (6 bases). The CDR3 covers 14 residues. Germline V CDR1 and CDR2: SGHTA, FQGNSA. V was pared by 4 bases and J by 10 bases, with 14 bases between. The DNA for the CDR3 is TGTGCCAGCAGCTCCGGACAGCCTGGGTCACCCCTCCACTTT. Translated, it gives CASSSGQPGSPLHF.

This clonotype was observed many times. V is TRBV4-3 and J is TRBJ1-1; D is perhaps TRBD1 (6 bases). The V end was cut by 0 bases, the J end by 5 bases, with 7 bases between. CDR3 size: 13 residues. Germline values: CDR1 LGHNA, CDR2 YSLEER. The CDR3 coding sequence is TGCGCCAGCAGCCAAGAAGGGGGGACTGAAGCTTTCTTT. This gives the protein CASSQEGGTEAFF.

CDR3 region: CSASRTSGVFDEQFF. The CDR3 DNA reads TGCAGTGCTTCCCGGACTAGCGGGGTCTTCGATGAGCAGTTCTTC. The genes are TRBV20-1 and TRBJ2-1, with 12 bases that match TRBD2. Per the germline V gene, CDR1 is DFQATT and CDR2 is SNEGSKA (reference sequence). The CDR3 contains 15 residues. The trim removed 5 bases at V and 8 bases at J, leaving 10 bases unmatched.

The J gene is TRBJ2-1, the V gene TRBV4-2; D remains unclear. The CDR3 runs 15 residues. Germline lookup yields CDR1 LGHNA and CDR2 YNFKEQ. V dropped 4 bases and J dropped 0 bases, with 10 bases sitting between them. The CDR3 region has the DNA TGTGCCAGCAGCCCCACGGGTAGCTCCTACAATGAGCAGTTCTTC. Its protein is CASSPTGSSYNEQFF.

The table lists this clonotype with a few counts. The chain has TRBV15 and TRBJ2-7; D unclear. From germline, CDR1 is LNHNV and CDR2 YYDKDF (reference sequence). V was clipped by 6 bases and J by 2 bases, with 11 bases between them. This CDR3 region has 13 residues. The CDR3 DNA follows: TGTGCCACCAGTCCTCAGGCCACCTACGAGCAGTACTTC. This translates into CATSPQATYEQYF.

This clonotype came up a few times. The chain has TRBV5-4 and TRBJ2-1; 7 positions match TRBD2. Germline V CDR1 and CDR2: SGHNT, YYREEE (reference sequence). The CDR3 has 16 residues. With V trimmed by 4 bases and J by 7 bases, 14 bases remained unmatched. The CDR3 loop is CASSRPQAGLGNEQFF. The CDR3 DNA sequence: TGTGCCAGCAGCAGACCTCAAGCGGGACTTGGAAATGAGCAGTTCTTC.

In its sample, this clonotype was seen many times. The chain combines TRBV19 with TRBJ2-7, with TRBD2 matching over 9 bases. Unmatched junction bases numbered 5, after V lost 5 bases and J lost 3 bases. CDR1 LNHDA and CDR2 SQIVND come from the germline V gene (reference sequence). The CDR3 runs 14 residues. CDR3 sequence reads: CASSHGTSSYEQYV. The CDR3 nucleotides read TGTGCCAGTAGTCATGGGACTAGCAGCTACGAGCAGTACGTC.

The chain has TRBV7-9 and TRBJ1-3; D is undetermined. Trimming cost V 2 bases and J 1 base, with 9 bases left between them. Germline values: CDR1 SEHNR, CDR2 FQNEAQ (reference sequence). The CDR3 has 15 residues. DNA of the CDR3: TGTGCCAGCAGCTTATCACCAGGTTCTGGAAACACCATATATTTT. This gives the protein CASSLSPGSGNTIYF.

The J gene is TRBJ1-1, the V gene TRBV27; D unresolved. In germline, CDR1 is MNHEY, CDR2 SMNVEV (reference sequence). Trimming took 1 base from V and 1 from J, leaving 13 bases between them. This CDR3 is built from 16 residues. The CDR3 loop is CASSLWLGGKNTEAFF. Written as DNA, the CDR3 is TGTGCCAGCAGTTTATGGCTGGGAGGGAAGAACACTGAAGCTTTCTTT.

This clonotype appeared a single time. The chain combines TRBV6-5 with TRBJ1-2; tentative D call: TRBD1 (5 bases). Germline CDR1 is MNHEY and CDR2 is SVGAGI. The length of the CDR3 is 16 residues. The V end was cut by 6 bases, the J end by 2 bases, with 19 bases between. In DNA, the CDR3 is TGTGCCAGCAGCCTGGGAATATTGGGACCGAACTATGGCTACACCTTC. As protein: CASSLGILGPNYGYTF.

This chain links TRBV6-2 or TRBV6-3 with TRBJ1-1, with D hard to call. Trimming shortened V by 11 bases and J by 6 bases, and 16 bases separated the two germline ends. Per germline, CDR1 MNHEY and CDR2 SVGEGT. The CDR3 extends over 12 amino acids. CDR3 in amino acids: CAVHGGISEAFF. In nucleotides, the CDR3 is TGTGCCGTACATGGAGGAATATCTGAAGCTTTCTTT.

A few counts support this clonotype. The chain joins TRBV27 to TRBJ1-2; D is unclear. Germline assignment: CDR1 MNHEY and CDR2 SMNVEV (reference sequence). Trimming pared 5 bases from V and 3 bases from J, leaving 7 bases between. CDR3 length equals 12 residues. The CDR3, as DNA: TGTGCCAGCAGTCCGAGGGACTATGGCTACACCTTC. Amino acids: CASSPRDYGYTF.

The CDR3 bases are TGTGCCAGCAGCTTAGAGGGGGCTCGGTATGGCTACACCTTC. It codes for CASSLEGARYGYTF. The chain is built from TRBV7-6 and TRBJ1-2; 7 bases are a match to TRBD1. The V and J ends lost 1 base and 5 bases, in that order; junction bases with no gene match: 4. This CDR3 has 14 amino acids. The germline V gene has CDR1 SGHVS and CDR2 FNYEAQ.

This clonotype was counted at least ten times. This chain links TRBV7-2 with TRBJ1-5; 7 bases agree with TRBD1. V trimming: 3 bases; J trimming: 7 bases; junction bases outside the gene matches: 12. CDR1 SGHTA and CDR2 FQGNSA come from the germline V gene. The CDR3 loop spans 16 amino acids. The CDR3 DNA follows: TGTGCCAGCAGCTTCGAAGGGGGTAGGGGGCAACAGCCCCAGCATTTT. It is translated as CASSFEGGRGQQPQHF.